The rows below give T cell receptor beta chains drawn from one sample of a study of blood T cell repertoires in COVID-19. Some clones are missing from TCRdb's copy, which holds only in-frame ones; the method was immunoSEQ multiplex PCR. The table records more than 100,000 clones, more than 75% of them present only once. Specimen: peripheral blood. These receptors originate from a woman in her fifties or sixties with acute or convalescent COVID-19. Each CDR3 is given with its conserved first and last residue. D genes are given only for firm matches. Expanded clones get a size class; other rows say once, few or many, or leave the size out.

TGTGCCAGCAGATGGGACAGTGGAGACACTGAAGCTTTCTTT	CASRWDSGDTEAFF	.	TRBD1	14	TRBV6-5	TRBJ1-1
TGTGCCAGCAGTAAGTCACAGATTGCAGATACGCAGTATTTT	CASSKSQIADTQYF	.	.	14	TRBV6-5	TRBJ2-3
TGTGCCAGCAGCTCCTTGCGGGACAATGAGCAGTTCTTC	CASSSLRDNEQFF	.	.	13	TRBV6-5	TRBJ2-1
TGCGCCAGCAGCGGGACAGGGTTGAACACTGAAGCTTTCTTT	CASSGTGLNTEAFF	.	TRBD1	14	TRBV5-1	TRBJ1-1
TGTGCCAGCAGTTTATCAGGACAGGGGGGAATGGTGTCGGGAGGGCCGTCCGGCGAGCAGTACTTC	CASSLSGQGGMVSGGPSGEQYF	.	TRBD1	22	TRBV27	TRBJ2-7
TGTGCCAGCAGTGACAGGGGGCAAGCTACTAATGAAAAACTGTTTTTT	CASSDRGQATNEKLFF	.	TRBD1	16	TRBV28	TRBJ1-4
TGTGCCACTGAAGGGGCTTATAGCAATCAGCCCCAGCATTTT	CATEGAYSNQPQHF	.	.	14	TRBV28	TRBJ1-5
TGCGCCAGCAGTGATCCTGGGAGGGTGGGAACGCAGTATTTT	CASSDPGRVGTQYF	.	TRBD2	14	TRBV10-2	TRBJ2-3
TGCAGTGGGGGAGGACGGGGCTACACCTTC	CSGGGRGYTF	once	.	10	TRBV20-1	TRBJ1-2
TGCGCCAGCAGCCAAAGACAGGGGGAGGACGGGGAGCTGTTTTTT	CASSQRQGEDGELFF	.	TRBD1	15	TRBV4-1	TRBJ2-2
TGTGCCACCAGCGGTAAGAGCTCCTACAATGAGCAGTTCTTC	CATSGKSSYNEQFF	.	.	14	TRBV24-1	TRBJ2-1
TGCAGTGCTAGTCCTAGCGGGATCCAAGAGACCCAGTACTTC	CSASPSGIQETQYF	.	TRBD2	14	TRBV20-1	TRBJ2-5
TGTGCCAGTCGGGGATCTAACTATGGCTACACCTTC	CASRGSNYGYTF	.	.	12	TRBV2	TRBJ1-2
TGTGCCAGCAGCTTAGCTTCCGGACTAGGGGGGGGGACCCAGTACTTC	CASSLASGLGGGTQYF	.	.	16	TRBV7-9	TRBJ2-5
TGTGCCAGTAGTCCGAGGGGGCTGAGCTTTGACACCGGGGAGCTGTTTTTT	CASSPRGLSFDTGELFF	.	TRBD1	17	TRBV19	TRBJ2-2